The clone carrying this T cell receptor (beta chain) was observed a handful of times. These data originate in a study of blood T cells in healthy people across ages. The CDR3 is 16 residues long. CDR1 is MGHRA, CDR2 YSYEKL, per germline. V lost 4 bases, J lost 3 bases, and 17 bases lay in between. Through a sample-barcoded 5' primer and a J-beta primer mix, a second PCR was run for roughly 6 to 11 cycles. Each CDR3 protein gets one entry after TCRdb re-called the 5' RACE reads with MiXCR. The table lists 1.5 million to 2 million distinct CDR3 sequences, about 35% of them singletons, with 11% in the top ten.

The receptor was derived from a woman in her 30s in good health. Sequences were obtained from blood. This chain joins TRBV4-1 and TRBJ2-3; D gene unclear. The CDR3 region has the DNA TGCGCCAGCAGCCCCCCTTCGGCCCCTGTGACAGATACGCAGTATTTT. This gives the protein CASSPPSAPVTDTQYF.